Listed below are T cell receptor beta chains from one sample, sequenced in a study of cytomegalovirus exposure and HLA in healthy donors. TCRdb's table, derived via immunoSEQ multiplex PCR, lists solely in-frame clones and lacks some. The table lists roughly 160,000 clones, more than 75% of them singletons. The specimen sequenced was PBMCs. The receptors shown here come from a young man in good health and CMV-seropositive. Both conserved end residues are part of each CDR3. D genes are given only for firm matches. The size of a clone is reported for some rows only, either as once, few or many, or as a class for expanded clones.

clone size | J gene | D gene | V gene | CDR3 DNA | CDR3 protein
. | TRBJ2-2 | . | TRBV19 | TGTGCCAGTAGCCAACGGAGAGGCGGGCTATCGCCCGGGGAGCTGTTTTTT | CASSQRRGGLSPGELFF
. | TRBJ2-3 | TRBD2 | TRBV5-4 | TGTGCCAGCAGCTTGGCGGGCGGGAGGACAGATACGCAGTATTTT | CASSLAGGRTDTQYF
. | TRBJ2-7 | TRBD1 | TRBV5-4 | TGTGCCAGCAGCTCGCAACAGGGGACCTACGAGCAGTACTTC | CASSSQQGTYEQYF
. | TRBJ2-5 | . | TRBV7-2 | TGTGCCAGCAGCTTAAGACGGGGTAGGGAGACCCAGTACTTC | CASSLRRGRETQYF
. | TRBJ2-7 | TRBD1 | TRBV5-1 | TGCGCCAGCAGCGCAAAGGGACAGGGGCTCAACGAGCAGTACTTC | CASSAKGQGLNEQYF
. | TRBJ1-2 | TRBD1 | TRBV27 | TGTGCCAGCAGTTTATCGGGACAGCCGACATATGGCTACACCTTC | CASSLSGQPTYGYTF
few | TRBJ2-2 | . | TRBV7-9 | TGTGCCAGCAGCCCAGGGCCCGGACAAGCCACCGGGGAGCTGTTTTTT | CASSPGPGQATGELFF
. | TRBJ2-7 | . | TRBV11-1 | TGTGCCAGCAGCAGAAACCGGAGGGCCTTCTACGAGCAGTACTTC | CASSRNRRAFYEQYF
. | TRBJ1-2 | . | TRBV29-1 | TGCAGCGTTGAGGTGGAGGCTTCTCTCTATGGCTACACCTTC | CSVEVEASLYGYTF
. | TRBJ1-1 | . | TRBV2 | TGTGCCAGCAGTGAAATGGCGACAGAAGAAGCTTTCTTT | CASSEMATEEAFF
few | TRBJ1-1 | TRBD1 | TRBV18 | TGTGCCAGCTCACGAAACGACAGGGGCACTGAAGCTTTCTTT | CASSRNDRGTEAFF
. | TRBJ1-2 | . | TRBV11-2 | TGTGCCAGCAGCTTAGAGGCCCGTAACTATGGCTACACCTTC | CASSLEARNYGYTF
. | TRBJ1-2 | TRBD1 | TRBV5-1 | TGCGCCAGCAGCCCGGGCCGGGACAGGGCGTATGTCTACACCTTC | CASSPGRDRAYVYTF
once | TRBJ2-2 | TRBD1 | TRBV2 | TGTGCCACAAAGGACAGGGAGAACACCGGGGAGCTGTTTTTT | CATKDRENTGELFF
. | TRBJ2-1 | TRBD2 | TRBV19 | TGTGCCAGTGGACTAGCGTTGGGAAATGAGCAGTTCTTC | CASGLALGNEQFF
. | TRBJ2-2 | TRBD2 | TRBV30 | TGTGCCTGGAACCGGGGGGGATACACCGGGGAGCTGTTTTTT | CAWNRGGYTGELFF
. | TRBJ1-1 | . | TRBV18 | TGTGCCAGCTCAGTTGGAGTTGGGACTGAAGCTTTCTTT | CASSVGVGTEAFF
. | TRBJ2-7 | . | TRBV5-1 | TGCGCCAGCAGCTTGGGTGGGGGGGCGACCTACGAGCAGTACTTC | CASSLGGGATYEQYF
. | TRBJ2-2 | TRBD2 | TRBV6-7 | TGTGCCAGCAACCCCGCCCAAAAACTAGCGGGAGGACCTAACACCGGGGAGCTGTTTTTT | CASNPAQKLAGGPNTGELFF
. | TRBJ1-1 | . | TRBV18 | TGTGCCAGCTCACCACCGTATGAGGTCCGGGGCACTGAAGCTTTCTTT | CASSPPYEVRGTEAFF
few | TRBJ2-7 | . | TRBV11-3 | TGTGCCAGCAGCCCAGGGTCCTCCGGGTCGTCCTACGAGCAGTACTTC | CASSPGSSGSSYEQYF
. | TRBJ2-7 | TRBD2 | TRBV4-3 | TGCGCCAGCAGCCAAGAGAACCGGGGGGGGCTTAACGAGCAGTACTTC | CASSQENRGGLNEQYF
. | TRBJ2-2 | . | TRBV2 | TGTGCCAGCAGTGACAGGAGGTCCACCGGGGAGCTGTTTTTT | CASSDRRSTGELFF
. | TRBJ2-1 | . | TRBV29-1 | TGCAGCGTTGAAGTAGTTCGCGATGAGCAGTTCTTC | CSVEVVRDEQFF
. | TRBJ1-2 | TRBD1 | TRBV10-3 | TGTGCCATCAGTGAGTCGCGGCAGGGGGCTAGCTATGGCTACACCTTC | CAISESRQGASYGYTF
. | TRBJ2-1 | TRBD2 | TRBV7-6 | TGTGCCAGCAGCTTAGTCCCGCGGGAGGGCCAAAGTGAGCAGTTCTTC | CASSLVPREGQSEQFF
few | TRBJ1-1 | TRBD1 | TRBV15 | TGTGCCACCAGCCTTACTAGGACAGGGGAGCCTGAAGCTTTCTTT | CATSLTRTGEPEAFF
few | TRBJ2-7 | TRBD1 | TRBV5-1 | TGCGCCAGCAGCTTGGGACAGGGAAGACCCTACGAGCAGTACTTC | CASSLGQGRPYEQYF
. | TRBJ2-3 | TRBD2 | TRBV5-6 | TGTGCCAGCAACACAGTCCGGACTAGCGGCACAGATACGCAGTATTTT | CASNTVRTSGTDTQYF
. | TRBJ2-5 | TRBD1 | TRBV29-1 | TGCAGCGTGGGGACAGGCCCTCAAGAGACCCAGTACTTC | CSVGTGPQETQYF
. | TRBJ2-5 | TRBD1 | TRBV5-1 | TGCGCCAGCAGCTTACCGGGACAGGGTCCGAGGCAGACCCAGTACTTC | CASSLPGQGPRQTQYF
. | TRBJ1-4 | . | TRBV18 | TGTGCCAGCTCACGATCACAGGGAAATGAAAAACTGTTTTTT | CASSRSQGNEKLFF
. | TRBJ1-5 | . | TRBV10-3 | TGTGCCATCAGTGAGGGACAGTATAGCAATCAGCCCCAGCATTTT | CAISEGQYSNQPQHF
. | TRBJ1-1 | . | TRBV29-1 | TGCAGCGTTGAAATTGGGGGGGGCAGCACTGAAGCTTTCTTT | CSVEIGGGSTEAFF
. | TRBJ2-5 | TRBD1 | TRBV13 | TGTGCCAGCAGCCTCAGGACAGGGGGCATGGAGACCCAGTACTTC | CASSLRTGGMETQYF
. | TRBJ2-1 | TRBD1 | TRBV6-6 | TGTGCCAGCAGGGACAGGGGGCGGAAGGATGAGCAGTTCTTC | CASRDRGRKDEQFF
. | TRBJ2-3 | TRBD2 | TRBV9 | TGTGCCAGCAGCGTAGTTTCACGGGGGGGGGCAGATACGCAGTATTTT | CASSVVSRGGADTQYF
. | TRBJ1-2 | TRBD1 | TRBV11-2 | TGTGCCAGCAGCCGTGACAGGGCGTACGGCTACACCTTC | CASSRDRAYGYTF
. | TRBJ2-5 | TRBD1 | TRBV5-4 | TGTGCCAGCAGCTCAGGACAGGGGCTTCAAGAGACCCAGTACTTC | CASSSGQGLQETQYF
. | TRBJ1-1 | . | TRBV5-4 | TGTGCCAGCAGCTGGGGGGGGCTTGACACTGAAGCTTTCTTT | CASSWGGLDTEAFF
. | TRBJ2-3 | TRBD1 | TRBV5-5 | TGTGCCAGCAGCTTGGGGACAGGGCGTACACAGTATACGCAGTATTTT | CASSLGTGRTQYTQYF
. | TRBJ2-1 | TRBD1 | TRBV7-9 | TGTGCCAGCAGCGTCGGACAGGGGGCGCAGTTCTTC | CASSVGQGAQFF
. | TRBJ2-7 | TRBD1 | TRBV4-3 | TGCGCCAGCAGCCAAGAAAACAGGGGGCGAGAGCAGTACTTC | CASSQENRGREQYF
. | TRBJ1-2 | TRBD1 | TRBV18 | TGTGCCAGCTCACCATTCGGACAGGGGGCCGATGGCTACACCTTC | CASSPFGQGADGYTF
. | TRBJ1-1 | . | TRBV30 | TGTGCCTGGAGTGTCAGGTTGAACACTGAAGCTTTCTTT | CAWSVRLNTEAFF
. | TRBJ1-4 | . | TRBV6-6 | TGTGCCAGCAGCCCACTTCCGGGACATAATGAAAAACTGTTTTTT | CASSPLPGHNEKLFF
. | TRBJ2-1 | TRBD2 | TRBV6-1 | TGTGCCAGCAGTGTTAGCGGGACGTCCTACAATGAGCAGTTCTTC | CASSVSGTSYNEQFF
. | TRBJ2-4 | . | TRBV4-2 | TGTGCCAGCAGCCAAGTATTAGCCAAAAACATTCAGTACTTC | CASSQVLAKNIQYF
. | TRBJ2-5 | TRBD2 | TRBV7-2 | TGTGCCAGCAGCTGGAGCGGGAGTGTAGAGACCCAGTACTTC | CASSWSGSVETQYF
. | TRBJ2-1 | TRBD2 | TRBV27 | TGTGCCAGCAGTTTTCCGGGACTATCGGGCAATGAGCAGTTCTTC | CASSFPGLSGNEQFF
. | TRBJ1-3 | . | TRBV23-1 | TGCGCCAGCAGTCAATCGGGGAGCTCTGGAAACACCATATATTTT | CASSQSGSSGNTIYF
. | TRBJ2-3 | TRBD1 | TRBV11-2 | TGTGCCAGCAGCCCAGGGACAGGGTATTCAGATACGCAGTATTTT | CASSPGTGYSDTQYF
. | TRBJ2-1 | . | TRBV27 | TGTGCCAGCAGTTTGTCTAGGGGGAACAATGAGCAGTTCTTC | CASSLSRGNNEQFF
few | TRBJ2-5 | TRBD1 | TRBV19 | TGTGCCAGTAGCACCGGGACAGGGTTATTAGAGACCCAGTACTTC | CASSTGTGLLETQYF
. | TRBJ2-2 | TRBD2 | TRBV19 | TGTGCCAGTAGCCGGACTAGCGGGGGGAACACCGGGGAGCTGTTTTTT | CASSRTSGGNTGELFF
. | TRBJ2-3 | TRBD1 | TRBV7-2 | TGTGCCAGCAGCTCCCCGGACAGGGAAGGGGGTACGCAGTATTTT | CASSSPDREGGTQYF
. | TRBJ2-3 | . | TRBV6-5 | TGTGCCAGCAGTTCACTAACCGGGACCTCGGAGGGTACGCAGTATTTT | CASSSLTGTSEGTQYF
. | TRBJ1-4 | TRBD1 | TRBV19 | TGTGCCAGTAGTCGGAGACAGGGAACTGAAAAACTGTTTTTT | CASSRRQGTEKLFF